The rows below give T cell receptor beta chains drawn from one sample of a study of cytomegalovirus exposure and HLA in healthy donors. Sequencing used immunoSEQ multiplex PCR; TCRdb keeps in-frame clones, though not all of them. Found here are a few hundred thousand clones, just over 85% of them singletons; the top ten hold about 0.8%. Sample: PBMCs. The receptors originated from a woman aged 18 to 35 in good health and CMV-seronegative. Both conserved end residues are part of each CDR3. The order of the fields is J gene, clone size, V gene, CDR3 length, D gene, CDR3 protein, CDR3 DNA. The D gene is left open where the match is weak. Clone size is given for some rows only: seen once, a few or many times, or a class if the clone is expanded.

>TRBJ1-5|-|TRBV5-8|15|TRBD1
CASSLDRGSNQPQHF
TGTGCCAGCAGCTTGGACAGGGGTAGCAATCAGCCCCAGCATTTT
>TRBJ2-7|-|TRBV28|14|TRBD2
CASIRGGSKNEQYF
TGTGCCAGCATAAGAGGCGGGAGTAAGAACGAGCAGTACTTC
>TRBJ2-5|-|TRBV20-1|11|-
CSARPGETQYF
TGCAGTGCTAGGCCAGGGGAGACCCAGTACTTC
>TRBJ2-2|-|TRBV5-4|15|-
CASSLAGGNTGELFF
TGTGCCAGCAGCTTGGCCGGGGGGAACACCGGGGAGCTGTTTTTT
>TRBJ2-4|-|TRBV5-1|18|TRBD2
CASSKGLAGGIERHIQYF
TGCGCCAGCAGCAAGGGACTAGCGGGAGGGATTGAGAGGCACATTCAGTACTTC
>TRBJ2-7|-|TRBV28|18|TRBD1
CASSSNPTGILHPYEQYF
TGTGCCAGCTCGTCCAACCCGACAGGGATCCTTCATCCCTACGAGCAGTACTTC
>TRBJ2-7|once|TRBV13|14|TRBD2
CASSFGLAGFEQYF
TGTGCCAGCAGCTTCGGACTAGCGGGTTTTGAGCAGTACTTC
>TRBJ2-7|-|TRBV29-1|17|TRBD1
CSVEVLDRGTVSYEQYF
TGCAGCGTTGAAGTCCTAGATCGAGGGACAGTCTCCTACGAGCAGTACTTC
>TRBJ1-1|-|TRBV28|14|-
CASSLLRGSAAAFF
TGTGCCAGCAGTTTATTAAGGGGATCGGCCGCGGCTTTCTTT
>TRBJ1-5|-|TRBV15|15|-
CATSRDGLLNQPQHF
TGTGCCACCAGCAGAGACGGACTGTTAAATCAGCCCCAGCATTTT
>TRBJ2-7|-|TRBV6-6|14|-
CASSYLSQGYEQYF
TGTGCCAGCAGTTACTTATCACAGGGCTACGAGCAGTACTTC
>TRBJ2-7|-|TRBV4-1|16|TRBD2
CASSHRTSGSSYEQYF
TGCGCCAGCAGCCATCGGACTAGCGGGAGCTCCTACGAGCAGTACTTC
>TRBJ1-2|few|TRBV4-2|14|-
CASSQGTDNYGYTF
TGTGCCAGCAGCCAAGGGACTGACAACTATGGCTACACCTTC
>TRBJ2-5|-|TRBV6-5|16|-
CASSYWGRGQQKNQYF
TGTGCCAGCAGTTACTGGGGCCGGGGACAACAGAAGAACCAGTACTTC
>TRBJ1-1|-|TRBV15|13|-
CATSRDGGVAAFF
TGTGCCACCAGCAGAGATGGAGGGGTCGCAGCTTTCTTT
>TRBJ2-5|-|TRBV5-1|13|-
CASSLTVIETQYF
TGCGCCAGCAGCCTTACGGTTATTGAGACCCAGTACTTC
>TRBJ2-1|-|TRBV28|12|-
CASSGQGHEQFF
TGTGCCAGCTCTGGGCAGGGCCATGAGCAGTTCTTC
>TRBJ1-1|-|TRBV7-2|15|-
CASSRTDLMNTEAFF
TGTGCCAGCTCCCGGACAGACCTTATGAACACTGAAGCTTTCTTT
>TRBJ1-5|-|TRBV7-8|15|-
CASRLDSYSNQPQHF
TGTGCCAGCAGACTGGACAGTTATAGCAATCAGCCCCAGCATTTT
>TRBJ2-3|-|TRBV9|17|-
CASSVDNWRHAGDTQYF
TGTGCCAGCAGCGTAGATAATTGGAGGCACGCCGGAGATACGCAGTATTTT
>TRBJ2-2|-|TRBV7-2|14|TRBD1
CASRGQGWTGELFF
TGTGCCAGCAGAGGACAGGGGTGGACCGGGGAGCTGTTTTTT
>TRBJ2-7|-|TRBV19|12|-
CASRTRGSEQYF
TGTGCCAGTCGAACGCGGGGCAGCGAGCAGTACTTC
>TRBJ2-7|few|TRBV15|13|TRBD2
CATIVGLAGEQYF
TGTGCCACCATTGTCGGACTAGCGGGAGAGCAGTACTTC
>TRBJ2-1|-|TRBV2|13|-
CASKSGTSNEQFF
TGTGCCAGTAAATCCGGGACTTCGAATGAGCAGTTCTTC
>TRBJ2-7|-|TRBV19|11|TRBD1
CASRQGGEQYF
TGTGCCAGCAGACAGGGCGGCGAGCAGTACTTC
>TRBJ1-1|-|TRBV27|15|-
CASRSGGGRNTEAFF
TGTGCCAGCAGATCGGGGGGAGGGAGGAACACTGAAGCTTTCTTT
>TRBJ1-2|-|TRBV2|14|-
CASSLLGPEDGYTF
TGTGCCAGCAGTTTATTGGGCCCGGAGGATGGCTACACCTTC
>TRBJ2-1|-|TRBV10-3|15|TRBD1
CAISEGQGALNEQFF
TGTGCCATCAGTGAGGGGCAGGGGGCTCTTAATGAGCAGTTCTTC
>TRBJ2-7|-|TRBV18|15|-
CASSPSGTGPYEQYF
TGTGCCAGCTCACCCAGCGGGACAGGACCCTACGAGCAGTACTTC
>TRBJ1-4|-|TRBV5-4|14|-
CASSLRGLNEKLFF
TGTGCCAGCAGCTTACGGGGTCTTAATGAAAAACTGTTTTTT
>TRBJ1-5|-|TRBV5-6|13|-
CASSYRRDQPQHF
TGTGCCAGCAGCTACAGGAGAGATCAGCCCCAGCATTTT
>TRBJ2-7|-|TRBV28|14|-
CASSLEDRIYEQYF
TGTGCCAGCAGTTTGGAGGACAGAATCTACGAGCAGTACTTC
>TRBJ2-1|-|TRBV21-1|16|-
CALTRVEGKTYNEQFF
TGTGCCCTCACCCGGGTCGAAGGTAAAACCTACAATGAGCAGTTCTTC
>TRBJ2-5|-|TRBV27|13|TRBD1
CASRNTGGETQYF
TGTGCCAGCAGGAATACAGGGGGGGAGACCCAGTACTTC
>TRBJ2-7|-|TRBV9|14|TRBD1
CASSVGGQGYEQYF
TGTGCCAGCAGCGTAGGGGGACAGGGTTACGAGCAGTACTTC
>TRBJ2-1|-|TRBV7-3|15|TRBD2
CASSPSGITPNEQFF
TGTGCCAGCAGCCCGAGCGGGATCACGCCGAATGAGCAGTTCTTC
>TRBJ1-1|few|TRBV9|15|-
CASSVGSGVGTEAFF
TGTGCCAGCAGCGTAGGTTCAGGGGTGGGCACTGAAGCTTTCTTT
>TRBJ2-1|-|TRBV7-8|19|TRBD2
CASSSPPAGGLSSYNEQFF
TGTGCCAGCAGCTCCCCCCCGGCGGGAGGCCTGAGCTCCTACAATGAGCAGTTCTTC
>TRBJ1-5|-|TRBV6-5|12|-
CASSSPRQPQHF
TGTGCCAGCAGCTCCCCTAGGCAGCCCCAGCATTTT
>TRBJ1-1|-|TRBV11-1|14|-
CASSLVPGNTEAFF
TGTGCCAGCAGCTTAGTCCCGGGGAACACTGAAGCTTTCTTT
>TRBJ1-1|-|TRBV7-9|14|-
CASSTTGGDTEAFF
TGTGCCAGCAGCACGACAGGCGGCGACACTGAAGCTTTCTTT
>TRBJ2-1|once|TRBV25-1|14|-
CASSETLITPREFF
TGTGCCAGCAGTGAAACTCTGATTACCCCGAGGGAGTTCTTC
>TRBJ1-2|-|TRBV6-6|13|-
CASSAQGDYGYTF
TGTGCCAGCAGTGCTCAGGGTGACTATGGCTACACCTTC
>TRBJ2-7|once|TRBV9|22|TRBD2
CASSVVVVSGRPVPSPSYEQYF
TGTGCCAGCAGCGTAGTAGTAGTTAGCGGGAGGCCAGTTCCCTCCCCCTCCTACGAGCAGTACTTC
>TRBJ2-5|-|TRBV7-2|18|TRBD2
CASSFDAGTSGSQETQYF
TGTGCCAGCAGCTTTGACGCTGGGACTAGCGGGAGTCAAGAGACCCAGTACTTC